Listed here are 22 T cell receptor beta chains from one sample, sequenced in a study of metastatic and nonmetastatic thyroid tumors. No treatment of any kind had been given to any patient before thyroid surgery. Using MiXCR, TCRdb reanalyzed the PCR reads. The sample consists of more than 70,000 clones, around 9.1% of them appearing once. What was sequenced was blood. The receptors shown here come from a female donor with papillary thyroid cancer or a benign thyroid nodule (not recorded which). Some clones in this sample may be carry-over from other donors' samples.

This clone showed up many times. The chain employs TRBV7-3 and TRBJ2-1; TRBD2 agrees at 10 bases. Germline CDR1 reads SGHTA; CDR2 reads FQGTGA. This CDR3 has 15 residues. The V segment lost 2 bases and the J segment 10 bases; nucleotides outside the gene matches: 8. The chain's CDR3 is CASSLDERGGGEQFF. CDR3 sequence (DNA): TGTGCCAGCAGCTTAGACGAGCGGGGGGGCGGCGAGCAGTTCTTC.

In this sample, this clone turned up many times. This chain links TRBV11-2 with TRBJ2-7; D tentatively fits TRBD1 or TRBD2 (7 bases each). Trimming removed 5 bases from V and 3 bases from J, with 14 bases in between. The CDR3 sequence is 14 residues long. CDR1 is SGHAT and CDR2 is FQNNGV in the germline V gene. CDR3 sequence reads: CASSLQGGLYEQYF. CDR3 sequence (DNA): TGTGCCAGCAGCCTGCAGGGGGGGCTCTACGAGCAGTACTTC.

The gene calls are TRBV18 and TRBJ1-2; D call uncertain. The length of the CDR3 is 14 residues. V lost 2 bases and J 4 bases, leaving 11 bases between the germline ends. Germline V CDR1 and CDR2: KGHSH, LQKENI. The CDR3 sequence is CASSPSGYGYGYTF. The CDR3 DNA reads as TGTGCCAGCTCACCATCCGGGTACGGCTATGGCTACACCTTC.

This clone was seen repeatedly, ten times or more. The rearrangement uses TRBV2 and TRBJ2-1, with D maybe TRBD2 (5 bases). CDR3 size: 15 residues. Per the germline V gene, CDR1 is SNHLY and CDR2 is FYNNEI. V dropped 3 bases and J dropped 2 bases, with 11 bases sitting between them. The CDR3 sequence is CASSERETTYNEQFF. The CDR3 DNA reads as TGTGCCAGCAGTGAGAGGGAGACGACCTACAATGAGCAGTTCTTC. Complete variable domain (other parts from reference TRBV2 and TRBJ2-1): EPEVTQTPSHQVTQMGQEVILRCVPISNHLYFYWYRQILGQKVEFLVSFYNNEISEKSEIFDDQFSVERPDGSNFTLKIRSTKLEDSAMYFCASSERETTYNEQFFGPGTRLTVL.

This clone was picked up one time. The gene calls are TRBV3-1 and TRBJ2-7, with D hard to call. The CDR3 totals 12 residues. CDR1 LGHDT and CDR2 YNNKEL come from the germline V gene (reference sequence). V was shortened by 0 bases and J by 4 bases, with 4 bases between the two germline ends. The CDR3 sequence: CASSQEPYEQYF. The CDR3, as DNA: TGTGCCAGCAGCCAAGAGCCGTACGAGCAGTACTTC.

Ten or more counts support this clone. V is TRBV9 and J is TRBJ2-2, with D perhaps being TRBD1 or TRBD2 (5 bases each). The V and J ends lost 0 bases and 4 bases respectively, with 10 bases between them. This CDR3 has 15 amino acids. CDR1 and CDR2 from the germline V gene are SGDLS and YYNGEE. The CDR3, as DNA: TGTGCCAGCAGCGTAGGAGGGGTTAGCACCGGGGAGCTGTTTTTT. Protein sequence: CASSVGGVSTGELFF.

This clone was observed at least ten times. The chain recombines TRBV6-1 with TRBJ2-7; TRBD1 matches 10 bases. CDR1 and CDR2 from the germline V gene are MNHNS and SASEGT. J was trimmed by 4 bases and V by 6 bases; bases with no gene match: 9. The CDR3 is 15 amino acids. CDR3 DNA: TGTGCCAGCAGCCGCTTAAGGACAGGGGGGTACGAGCAGTACTTC. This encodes CASSRLRTGGYEQYF.

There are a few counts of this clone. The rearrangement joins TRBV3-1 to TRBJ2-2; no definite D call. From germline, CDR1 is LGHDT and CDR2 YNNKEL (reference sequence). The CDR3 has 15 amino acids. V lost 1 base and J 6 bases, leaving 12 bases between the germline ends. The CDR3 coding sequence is TGTGCCAGCAGCCAAGGGCACGAGGAGTCCGGGGAGCTGTTTTTT. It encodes CASSQGHEESGELFF.

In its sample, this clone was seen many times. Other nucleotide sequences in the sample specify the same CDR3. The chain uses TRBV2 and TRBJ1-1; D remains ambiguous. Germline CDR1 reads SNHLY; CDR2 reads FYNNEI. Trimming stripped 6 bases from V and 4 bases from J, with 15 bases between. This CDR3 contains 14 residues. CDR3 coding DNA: TGTGCCAGCAGCGAGAGCTCCTTTTTCACTGAAGCTTTCTTT. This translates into CASSESSFFTEAFF.

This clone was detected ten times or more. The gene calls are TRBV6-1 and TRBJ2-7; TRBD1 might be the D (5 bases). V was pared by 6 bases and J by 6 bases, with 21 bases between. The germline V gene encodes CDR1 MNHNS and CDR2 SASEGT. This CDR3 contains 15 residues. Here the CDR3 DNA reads TGTGCCAGCAGCAAAACAAGGCAGGGTACGACCGAGCAGTACTTC. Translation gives CASSKTRQGTTEQYF.

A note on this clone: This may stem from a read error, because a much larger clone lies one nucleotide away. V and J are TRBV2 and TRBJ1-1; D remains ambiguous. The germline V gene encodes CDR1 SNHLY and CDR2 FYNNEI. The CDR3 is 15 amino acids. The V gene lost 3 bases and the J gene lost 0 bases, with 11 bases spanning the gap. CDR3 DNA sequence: TGTGCCAGCAGTGACCGCAGGTGGCTGAACACTGAAGCTTTCTTT. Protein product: CASSDRRWLNTEAFF.

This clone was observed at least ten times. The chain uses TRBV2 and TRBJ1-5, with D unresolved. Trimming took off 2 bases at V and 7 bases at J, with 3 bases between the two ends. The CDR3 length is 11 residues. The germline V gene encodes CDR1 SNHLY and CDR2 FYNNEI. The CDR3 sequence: CASSESQPQHF. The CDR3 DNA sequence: TGTGCCAGCAGTGAATCCCAGCCCCAGCATTTT.

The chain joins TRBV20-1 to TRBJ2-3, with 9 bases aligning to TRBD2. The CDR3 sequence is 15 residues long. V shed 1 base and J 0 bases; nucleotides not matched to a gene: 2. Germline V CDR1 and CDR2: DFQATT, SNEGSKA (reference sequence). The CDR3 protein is CSARGGGGSTDTQYF. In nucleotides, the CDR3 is TGCAGTGCTAGAGGCGGGGGGGGAAGCACAGATACGCAGTATTTT.

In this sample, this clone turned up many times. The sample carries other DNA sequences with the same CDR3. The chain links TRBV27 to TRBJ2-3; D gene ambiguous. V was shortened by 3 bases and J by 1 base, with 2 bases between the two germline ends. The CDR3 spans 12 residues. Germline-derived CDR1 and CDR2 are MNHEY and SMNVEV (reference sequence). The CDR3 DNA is TGTGCCAGCAGTTTGGGCACAGATACGCAGTATTTT. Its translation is CASSLGTDTQYF.

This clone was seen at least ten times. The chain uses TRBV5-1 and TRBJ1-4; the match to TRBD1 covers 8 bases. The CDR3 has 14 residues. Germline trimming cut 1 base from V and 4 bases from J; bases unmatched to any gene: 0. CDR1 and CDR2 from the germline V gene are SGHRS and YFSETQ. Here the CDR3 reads CASSLTGGNEKLFF. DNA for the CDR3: TGCGCCAGCAGCTTGACAGGGGGTAATGAAAAACTGTTTTTT. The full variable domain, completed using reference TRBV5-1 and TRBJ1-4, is KAGVTQTPRYLIKTRGQQVTLSCSPISGHRSVSWYQQTPGQGLQFLFEYFSETQRNKGNFPGRFSGRQFSNSRSEMNVSTLELGDSALYLCASSLTGGNEKLFFGSGTQLSVL.

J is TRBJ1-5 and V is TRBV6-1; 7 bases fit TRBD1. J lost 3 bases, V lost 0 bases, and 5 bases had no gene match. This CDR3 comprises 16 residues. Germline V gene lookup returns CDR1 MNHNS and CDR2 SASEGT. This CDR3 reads CASSEAGTAINQPQHF. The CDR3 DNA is TGTGCCAGCAGTGAAGCGGGGACAGCTATCAATCAGCCCCAGCATTTT.

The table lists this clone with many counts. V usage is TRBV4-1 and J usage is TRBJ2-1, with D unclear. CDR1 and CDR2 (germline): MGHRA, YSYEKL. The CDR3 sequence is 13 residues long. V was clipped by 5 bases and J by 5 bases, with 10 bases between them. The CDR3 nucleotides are TGCGCCAGCAGCTTAAGATCGGACAATGAGCAGTTCTTC. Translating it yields CASSLRSDNEQFF.

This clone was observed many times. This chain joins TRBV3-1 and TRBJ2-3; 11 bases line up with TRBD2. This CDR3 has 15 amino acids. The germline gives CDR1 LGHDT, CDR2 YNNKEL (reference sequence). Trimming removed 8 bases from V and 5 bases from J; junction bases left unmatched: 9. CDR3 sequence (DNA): TGTGCCAGCGACTTAGCGGGGGGGCAGGGAGATACGCAGTATTTT. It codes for CASDLAGGQGDTQYF.

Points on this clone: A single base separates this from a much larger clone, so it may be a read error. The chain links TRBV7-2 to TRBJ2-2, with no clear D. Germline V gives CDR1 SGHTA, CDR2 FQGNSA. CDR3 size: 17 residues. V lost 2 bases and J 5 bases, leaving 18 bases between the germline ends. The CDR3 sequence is CASSLPRLLGRTGELFF. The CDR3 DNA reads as TGTGCCAGCAGCTTACCGAGGCTCCTTGGGCGGACCGGGGAGCTGTTTTTT.

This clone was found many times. The CDR3 DNA reads TGTGCCAGCAGCTTAGGGGGAAGCACCGGGGAGCTGTTTTTT. This translates into CASSLGGSTGELFF. V usage is TRBV7-3 and J usage is TRBJ2-2; D tentatively reads TRBD1 or TRBD2 (5 bases each). Germline V CDR1 and CDR2: SGHTA, FQGTGA. V was clipped by 2 bases and J by 4 bases, with 8 bases between them. This CDR3 is built from 14 residues.

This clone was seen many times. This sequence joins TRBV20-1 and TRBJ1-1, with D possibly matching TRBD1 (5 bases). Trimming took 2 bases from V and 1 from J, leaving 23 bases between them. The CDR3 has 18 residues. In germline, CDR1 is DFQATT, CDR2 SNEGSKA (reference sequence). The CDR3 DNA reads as TGCAGTGCTAGACCCCATGACGATTGGGGCCCTAAGAACACTGAAGCTTTCTTT. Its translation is CSARPHDDWGPKNTEAFF.

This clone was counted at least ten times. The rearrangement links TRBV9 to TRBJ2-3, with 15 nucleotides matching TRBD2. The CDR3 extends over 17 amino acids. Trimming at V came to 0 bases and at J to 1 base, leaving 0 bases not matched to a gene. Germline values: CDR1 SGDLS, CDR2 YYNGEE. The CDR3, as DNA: TGTGCCAGCAGCGTAGGGACTAGCGGGGGGGGCACAGATACGCAGTATTTT. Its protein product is CASSVGTSGGGTDTQYF.